Shown below are 26 T cell receptor beta chains from a single sample sequenced in a study of vaccination and CD4 T cells after COVID-19. Treatment indicated: roughly 11-day PBMC culture with coronavirus spike peptide pools or control peptides (ViraFEST assay). Prior to the COVID-19 pandemic (2011-2018), the unexposed donor's CD4+ T cells were collected. Their specific antigens are unknown. Sequenced with the Oncomine TCR Beta short-read assay was DNA taken from cultured CD4+ T cells. Using its own MiXCR run on the PCR reads, TCRdb lists one record per CDR3 protein. Here the sample spans about 9,000 distinct CDR3 sequences, around 50% being singletons. Sequenced material: CD4+ T cells from blood, cultured in vitro. These receptors were obtained from a human donor in good health.

The chain is built from TRBV7-2 and TRBJ1-2; no clear D. The length of the CDR3 is 14 residues. Trimming removed 5 bases at V and 2 bases at J, with 12 bases between. In germline, CDR1 is SGHTA, CDR2 FQGNSA. The CDR3 sequence: CASSPTKANYGYTF. CDR3 DNA: TGTGCCAGCAGCCCGACCAAAGCAAACTATGGCTACACCTTC.

The gene calls are TRBV20-1 and TRBJ2-7; D is unresolved. The CDR3 contains 13 residues. CDR1 is DFQATT and CDR2 is SNEGSKA in the germline V gene (reference sequence). V was trimmed by 3 bases and J by 4 bases, leaving 13 bases between them. The CDR3 here is CSASTDTAYEQYF. Written as DNA, the CDR3 is TGCAGTGCTAGTACCGACACCGCTTACGAGCAGTACTTC.

This clonotype was seen more than once but under ten times. The J gene is TRBJ1-5, the V gene TRBV6-2 or TRBV6-3; D is undetermined. Germline CDR1 MNHEY, CDR2 SVGEGT. The CDR3 loop spans 12 amino acids. CDR3 sequence (DNA): TGTGCTACCGGACGGAGCAATCAGCCCCAGCATTTT. It encodes CATGRSNQPQHF.

The chain has TRBV6-1 and TRBJ2-7; TRBD2 agrees at 7 bases. The J segment lost 2 bases and the V segment lost 8 bases, leaving 3 bases of the junction unmatched. The CDR3 is made up of 12 amino acids. Germline values: CDR1 MNHNS, CDR2 SASEGT. CDR3 in DNA: TGTGCCAGCTCGGGGGGTCCCTACGAGCAGTACTTC. Translating gives CASSGGPYEQYF.

This chain connects TRBV24-1 to TRBJ1-1; the match to TRBD1 covers 7 bases. The CDR3 loop spans 13 amino acids. J gave up 7 bases and V 7 bases, and 8 bases lay outside the gene matches. Germline CDR1 reads KGHDR; CDR2 reads SFDVKD. The CDR3 nucleotides read TGTGCCACCAGGCCCGAAACAGGGGTTGAAGCTTTCTTT. Translating gives CATRPETGVEAFF.

The rearrangement joins TRBV6-2 or TRBV6-3 to TRBJ1-5; D remains ambiguous. Germline V gives CDR1 MNHEY, CDR2 SVGEGT. CDR3 length equals 14 residues. Trimming left V 8 bases short and J 6 bases short, with 17 bases between. The CDR3 is CASHLTGAPQPQHF. DNA of the CDR3: TGTGCCAGCCATCTTACGGGCGCTCCTCAGCCCCAGCATTTT.

The rearrangement uses TRBV27 and TRBJ1-5; D gene unclear. The CDR3 totals 15 residues. V shed 6 bases and J shed 7 bases, with 19 bases lying between them. In germline, CDR1 is MNHEY, CDR2 SMNVEV (reference sequence). DNA for the CDR3: TGTGCCAGCAGCCCGGGCCCCGAGGAAAGGCAGCCCCAGCATTTT. Protein product: CASSPGPEERQPQHF.

This clonotype was counted between two and nine times. This chain connects TRBV20-1 to TRBJ1-5; tentatively, D is TRBD1 (5 bases). V was cut by 0 bases and J by 4 bases, with 10 bases left in between. The V gene's germline CDR1 is DFQATT and CDR2 SNEGSKA (reference sequence). This CDR3 has 14 amino acids. CDR3 DNA: TGCAGTGCTAGAGATCAAAAGGGGAATCAGCCCCAGCATTTT. Translating it yields CSARDQKGNQPQHF.

The chain has TRBV5-4 and TRBJ2-2; possibly TRBD2 for D (5 bases). The V and J ends lost 3 bases and 1 base respectively, with 16 bases between them. The germline V gene has CDR1 SGHNT and CDR2 YYREEE (reference sequence). This CDR3 is built from 17 residues. As DNA, the CDR3 is TGTGCCAGCAGCTCGCCCCTTCGACGGGGGAACACCGGGGAGCTGTTTTTT. Translation gives CASSSPLRRGNTGELFF.

The rearrangement uses TRBV7-2 and TRBJ2-1; TRBD2 matches 9 bases. V lost 3 bases and J lost 1; bases outside the gene matches: 10. The CDR3 is 18 residues long. The germline gives CDR1 SGHTA, CDR2 FQGNSA. The CDR3 loop reads CASSFRVSSGVSYNEQFF. The CDR3 DNA follows: TGTGCCAGCAGCTTCCGGGTCTCTAGCGGGGTATCCTACAATGAGCAGTTCTTC.

This clonotype qualifies as large. The chain has TRBV20-1 and TRBJ2-7; D unresolved. Trimming left V 5 bases short and J 0 bases short, with 11 bases between. This CDR3 contains 13 residues. Germline V lookup: CDR1 DFQATT, CDR2 SNEGSKA (reference sequence). CDR3 loop: CSAASTYSYEQYF. The CDR3 nucleotides are TGCAGTGCTGCTTCCACCTACTCCTACGAGCAGTACTTC.

CDR3 sequence reads: CASSDRQDERKQYF. The DNA of the CDR3 is TGTGCCAGCAGTGACCGGCAGGACGAAAGGAAGCAGTACTTC. V gene TRBV6-4 combines with J gene TRBJ2-7; D remains unclear. The germline V and J ends were trimmed by 2 bases and 8 bases, with 16 bases remaining between them. The CDR3 length is 14 residues. Germline CDR1 is MRHNA and CDR2 is SNTAGT.

This chain uses TRBV20-1 with TRBJ1-6; D might be TRBD1 (5 bases). V dropped 8 bases and J dropped 7 bases, with 15 bases sitting between them. Per germline, CDR1 DFQATT and CDR2 SNEGSKA (reference sequence). The CDR3 covers 13 residues. For the CDR3, the DNA is TGCAGTTCCCGCAGGGCGGCGAATTCACCCCTCCACTTT. Its translation: CSSRRAANSPLHF.

With respect to this clonotype: Mismatch with germline at one junction end may stem from a read error. The chain carries TRBV30 and TRBJ2-5; D uncertain. The CDR3 has 12 residues. Germline lookup yields CDR1 GTSNPN and CDR2 SVGIG (reference sequence). CDR3 DNA: TGTGCCCGGAGTAAAGCCGGAGAGACCCAGTACTTC. Its protein product is CARSKAGETQYF.

This sequence joins TRBV7-7 and TRBJ2-5, with TRBD1 matching over 9 bases. The CDR3 consists of 17 residues. Trimming cost V 7 bases and J 1 base; bases outside gene matches: 13. Looked up from germline, CDR1 is SSHAT and CDR2 is FNYEAQ (reference sequence). The CDR3 DNA is TGTGCCAGCACTCTCGGGGCCGGGACAGGGCCCCAAGAGACCCAGTACTTC. As protein: CASTLGAGTGPQETQYF.

This clonotype is a singleton in its sample. V usage is TRBV30 and J usage is TRBJ2-7; TRBD1 matches 8 bases. V was clipped by 3 bases and J by 6 bases; unmatched bases: 4. CDR3 length: 12 residues. The germline V gene has CDR1 GTSNPN and CDR2 SVGIG (reference sequence). CDR3 region: CAWRTDRGEQYF. The CDR3 nucleotides are TGTGCCTGGAGGACAGACAGGGGCGAGCAGTACTTC.

The V gene is TRBV7-9, the J gene TRBJ2-7, with D perhaps matching TRBD1 (5 bases). This CDR3 has 15 residues. Trimming shortened V by 2 bases and J by 0 bases, and 11 bases separated the two germline ends. In germline, CDR1 is SEHNR, CDR2 FQNEAQ (reference sequence). The CDR3 DNA reads TGTGCCAGCAGCTTATTGGCGGACACCTCCTACGAGCAGTACTTC. This gives the protein CASSLLADTSYEQYF.

The CDR3: CSASFRNQPQHF. The DNA for the CDR3 is TGCAGTGCTAGCTTCCGCAATCAGCCCCAGCATTTT. This chain uses TRBV20-1 with TRBJ1-5; D gene ambiguous. V was clipped by 3 bases and J by 2 bases, with 5 bases between them. Germline V gene data show CDR1 as DFQATT and CDR2 as SNEGSKA (reference sequence). CDR3 length equals 12 residues.

This sequence joins TRBV27 and TRBJ1-3, with D unclear. V shed 6 bases and J shed 0 bases, with 15 bases lying between them. CDR3 length: 16 amino acids. Germline CDR1 MNHEY, CDR2 SMNVEV (reference sequence). The CDR3 nucleotides are TGTGCCAGCAGGAAGACTGCGACCATCTCTGGAAACACCATATATTTT. Translated, it gives CASRKTATISGNTIYF.

The sample holds a few counts of this clonotype. The chain links TRBV5-1 to TRBJ1-2, with 9 bases aligning to TRBD1. This CDR3 is built from 14 residues. Unmatched junction bases numbered 6, after V lost 3 bases and J lost 6 bases. The germline CDR1 and CDR2 sequences are SGHRS and YFSETQ. The CDR3 loop reads CASSSGTGRHGYTF. Here the CDR3 DNA reads TGCGCCAGCAGCTCGGGGACAGGGCGACATGGCTACACCTTC. Looking up the rest from reference TRBV5-1 and TRBJ1-2 gives the full variable domain: KAGVTQTPRYLIKTRGQQVTLSCSPISGHRSVSWYQQTPGQGLQFLFEYFSETQRNKGNFPGRFSGRQFSNSRSEMNVSTLELGDSALYLCASSSGTGRHGYTFGSGTRLTVV.

V gene TRBV19 combines with J gene TRBJ1-1; 9 bases fit TRBD1. Per germline, CDR1 LNHDA and CDR2 SQIVND (reference sequence). The V and J ends lost 4 bases and 5 bases, in that order; junction bases with no gene match: 5. The CDR3 is 14 residues long. The CDR3 coding sequence is TGTGCCAGTAGTACAGGGACAGGGAGGACTGAAGCTTTCTTT. Residues: CASSTGTGRTEAFF.

The rearrangement uses TRBV27 and TRBJ1-4, with D unresolved. This CDR3 region has 14 residues. Trimming took off 5 bases at V and 6 bases at J, with 13 bases between the two ends. Per germline, CDR1 MNHEY and CDR2 SMNVEV (reference sequence). Here the CDR3 reads CASSLAGIHEKLFF. In DNA, the CDR3 is TGTGCCAGCAGTCTCGCTGGGATACATGAAAAACTGTTTTTT.

This clonotype was found a few times. The rearrangement links TRBV30 to TRBJ1-2, with 7 bases lining up with TRBD1. Germline assignment: CDR1 GTSNPN and CDR2 SVGIG (reference sequence). The V segment lost 4 bases and the J segment 0 bases; nucleotides outside the gene matches: 8. The CDR3 loop spans 15 amino acids. The CDR3 reads CAWNEGARANYGYTF. The CDR3 DNA reads TGTGCCTGGAACGAGGGGGCGCGAGCTAACTATGGCTACACCTTC.

V usage is TRBV7-2 and J usage is TRBJ2-2; 7 bases are shared with TRBD2. V trimming: 10 bases; J trimming: 5 bases; junction bases outside the gene matches: 7. The CDR3 has 13 amino acids. Germline V gene data show CDR1 as SGHTA and CDR2 as FQGNSA. CDR3 in DNA: TGTGCCATCATTCGGGGGGATACCGGGGAGCTGTTTTTT. Protein product: CAIIRGDTGELFF.

This clonotype was seen more than once but under ten times. The CDR3 nucleotides are TGCAGTGCTAGCAGGTTGTCTCATCAGCCCCAGCATTTT. This codes for CSASRLSHQPQHF. The chain links TRBV20-1 to TRBJ1-5; no clear D gene. From germline, CDR1 is DFQATT and CDR2 SNEGSKA (reference sequence). V lost 3 bases to trimming and J lost 5 bases, with 11 bases between them. The CDR3 is made up of 13 amino acids.

The genes are TRBV6-1 and TRBJ1-5; D ambiguous. CDR3 length: 15 residues. Germline V gene data show CDR1 as MNHNS and CDR2 as SASEGT. V was cut by 2 bases and J by 0 bases, with 8 bases left in between. The CDR3 DNA reads TGTGCCAGCAGTGAACCAGTAAATAGCAATCAGCCCCAGCATTTT. Residues: CASSEPVNSNQPQHF.